This T cell receptor beta chain emerged from a study of breast tumors, draining lymph nodes, adjacent tissues. Overall study results and limits: Compared with lymph nodes, tumors were less diverse; compared with nontumor tissue, more. The lymph node origin of tumor T cells was framed as consistent with a hypothesis, not demonstrated. Findings are consistent with lymph node origin and intratumoral expansion of most tumor T cells.

This CDR3 region has 15 residues. The germline V gene encodes CDR1 SEHNR and CDR2 FQNEAQ (reference sequence). The germline V and J ends were trimmed by 4 bases and 0 bases, with 13 bases remaining between them. This clonotype has a single count. Its target is not known. TCRdb reprocessed the multiplex PCR reads with MiXCR, giving one entry per CDR3 protein. This table holds about 15,000 distinct CDR3 sequences, roughly 55% found once. Sequencing was carried out using tumor-adjacent breast tissue. The clonotype comes from a female donor with breast cancer. Some clones in this sample may be carry-over from other donors' samples. The genes are TRBV7-9 and TRBJ2-7, with D unresolved. The CDR3 protein is CASSSAYRASYEQYF. The CDR3 nucleotides read TGTGCCAGCAGCTCAGCCTACCGGGCCTCCTACGAGCAGTACTTC.